Presented here are 20 T cell receptor beta chains from one specimen sequenced in a study of T cell responses to AZD1222 COVID-19 vaccine. This table comes from immunoSEQ multiplex PCR, and its TCRdb copy is limited to in-frame clones, with some not included. There are about 150,000 clones in the sample; about nine tenths occur only once, and roughly 1.5% lies in the top ten. The sample here was peripheral blood, taken 28 days after the second AZD1222 dose. The receptors shown here come from an adult who received the AZD1222 COVID-19 vaccine.

DNA of the CDR3: TGTGCCAGCAAAAACGACAGGGCTGGAAACACCATATATTTT. It specifies CASKNDRAGNTIYF. This chain uses TRBV6-5 with TRBJ1-3; 7 bases line up with TRBD1. Trimming removed 7 bases from V and 2 bases from J; junction bases left unmatched: 5. CDR3 length: 14 residues. Germline V gives CDR1 MNHEY, CDR2 SVGAGI.

The gene calls are TRBV24-1 and TRBJ1-5; D gene unclear. Trimming pared 9 bases from V and 3 bases from J, leaving 17 bases between. CDR1 is KGHDR, CDR2 SFDVKD, per germline. This CDR3 comprises 15 residues. The CDR3 sequence: CATAGPGQHNQPQHF. The CDR3 DNA follows: TGTGCCACCGCCGGGCCTGGCCAGCACAATCAGCCCCAGCATTTT.

The chain combines TRBV12-5 with TRBJ2-1; maybe TRBD1 (5 bases). The length of the CDR3 is 13 residues. V shed 3 bases and J shed 7 bases, with 10 bases lying between them. The V gene's germline CDR1 is LGHNT and CDR2 FRNRAP. This CDR3 reads CASGFQGSNEQFF. CDR3 DNA: TGTGCTAGTGGTTTTCAGGGATCGAATGAGCAGTTCTTC. Supplemented by reference TRBV12-5 and TRBJ2-1, the full variable domain reads DARVTQTPRHKVTEMGQEVTMRCQPILGHNTVFWYRQTMMQGLELLAYFRNRAPLDDSGMPKDRFSAEMPDATLATLKIQPSEPRDSAVYFCASGFQGSNEQFFGPGTRLTVL.

The chain employs TRBV11-3 and TRBJ2-2; D gene unclear. V was clipped by 6 bases and J by 3 bases, with 17 bases between them. The CDR3 has 16 amino acids. Germline-derived CDR1 and CDR2 are SGHNT and YENEEA. The CDR3 region is CASSFAQFRDTGELFF. The CDR3, as DNA: TGTGCCAGCAGTTTCGCACAGTTTAGGGACACCGGGGAGCTGTTTTTT.

The rearrangement uses TRBV9 and TRBJ2-7, with D uncertain. In germline, CDR1 is SGDLS, CDR2 YYNGEE. The CDR3 runs to 14 residues. V shed 4 bases and J shed 1 base, with 12 bases lying between them. CDR3 region: CASSPHGKSYEQYF. The CDR3 DNA reads TGTGCCAGCAGCCCCCACGGCAAATCCTACGAGCAGTACTTC.

This chain connects TRBV29-1 to TRBJ1-1; the D gene is possibly TRBD1 (5 bases). CDR1 and CDR2 (germline): SQVTM, ANQGSEA. Trimming pared 0 bases from V and 4 bases from J, leaving 9 bases between. The CDR3 totals 13 residues. CDR3 DNA sequence: TGCAGCGTTGAAGATCAGGGACGCACTGAAGCTTTCTTT. It specifies CSVEDQGRTEAFF.

V gene TRBV27 combines with J gene TRBJ1-6; TRBD1 matches at 10 bases. J lost 10 bases, V lost 4 bases, and 7 bases had no gene match. The CDR3 is 15 amino acids. Germline V CDR1 and CDR2: MNHEY, SMNVEV (reference sequence). The CDR3 loop reads CASSWDRGPRSPLHF. The CDR3 DNA sequence: TGTGCCAGCAGTTGGGACAGGGGCCCTAGATCACCCCTCCACTTT.

This clone was found once. The chain has TRBV19 and TRBJ2-1; D perhaps matches TRBD1 (5 bases). V was cut by 7 bases and J by 2 bases, with 15 bases left in between. The CDR3 is 15 residues long. CDR1 is LNHDA, CDR2 SQIVND, per germline (reference sequence). The chain's CDR3 is CASNPGHSTYNEQFF. The CDR3 DNA reads as TGTGCCAGTAACCCCGGACACTCAACCTACAATGAGCAGTTCTTC.

V usage is TRBV29-1 and J usage is TRBJ1-3; TRBD1 is a possible D gene (6 bases). The CDR3 length is 14 residues. Germline V gene sequence: CDR1 SQVTM, CDR2 ANQGSEA. Trimming shortened V by 0 bases and J by 2 bases, and 8 bases separated the two germline ends. In nucleotides, the CDR3 is TGCAGCGTTGAAGAGGGGGCAGCTGGAAACACCATATATTTT. Translating gives CSVEEGAAGNTIYF. The full variable domain, in which reference TRBV29-1 and TRBJ1-3 provide the parts outside the CDR3, is SAVISQKPSRDICQRGTSLTIQCQVDSQVTMMFWYRQQPGQSLTLIATANQGSEATYESGFVIDKFPISRPNLTFSTLTVSNMSPEDSSIYLCSVEEGAAGNTIYFGEGSWLTVV.

The chain employs TRBV5-1 and TRBJ1-2, with a tentative D call TRBD1 (6 bases). The CDR3 contains 14 residues. V dropped 7 bases and J dropped 6 bases, with 19 bases sitting between them. Germline lookup yields CDR1 SGHRS and CDR2 YFSETQ. The CDR3 DNA reads TGCGCCAGCCGCCCCGACGGGGGGCGGGATGGCTACACCTTC. Translating it yields CASRPDGGRDGYTF.

The V gene is TRBV25-1, the J gene TRBJ2-1, with 8 bases matching TRBD2. Looked up from germline, CDR1 is MGHDK and CDR2 is SYGVNS. Trimming took 5 bases from V and 7 from J; bases not matched to a gene: 10. The CDR3 spans 15 residues. CDR3 loop: CASSMGAGVKNEQFF. The CDR3 DNA follows: TGTGCCAGCAGTATGGGAGCGGGAGTTAAAAATGAGCAGTTCTTC.

The V gene is TRBV27, the J gene TRBJ1-1, with D possibly TRBD1 on 6 matching bases. From germline, CDR1 is MNHEY and CDR2 SMNVEV (reference sequence). There are 13 residues in the CDR3. The V end lost 3 bases, the J end lost 5 bases, and 10 bases lay between the germline ends. This chain's CDR3 is CASSFRQGTEAFF. For the CDR3, the DNA is TGTGCCAGCAGTTTCCGCCAGGGGACTGAAGCTTTCTTT.

The chain uses TRBV9 and TRBJ1-2; D not certain. V lost 0 bases and J 0 bases, leaving 9 bases between the germline ends. From germline, CDR1 is SGDLS and CDR2 YYNGEE. CDR3 length: 15 amino acids. This CDR3 reads CASSVGAVSNYGYTF. In DNA, the CDR3 is TGTGCCAGCAGCGTAGGGGCCGTTTCTAACTATGGCTACACCTTC.

The rearrangement links TRBV6-2 or TRBV6-3 to TRBJ1-1, with D possibly being TRBD1 (5 bases). The CDR3 length is 14 residues. Germline lookup yields CDR1 MNHEY and CDR2 SVGEGT. Deletions cut 4 bases from V and 3 bases from J, with 12 bases between. The CDR3 reads CASSLGGRDTEAFF. CDR3 DNA sequence: TGTGCCAGCAGTTTGGGGGGTAGGGACACTGAAGCTTTCTTT.

The gene calls are TRBV11-2 and TRBJ2-6; D may match TRBD1 or TRBD2 (5 bases each). This CDR3 has 19 residues. CDR1 is SGHAT and CDR2 is FQNNGV in the germline V gene. Between the trimmed V and J ends, which lost 8 bases and 4 bases, there was a span of 27 bases. This CDR3 is CASLSQFRDGSFGANVLTF. The CDR3, as DNA: TGTGCCAGCCTTAGCCAGTTCCGGGACGGCTCTTTCGGGGCCAACGTCCTGACTTTC. The complete variable domain, with remaining parts taken from reference TRBV11-2 and TRBJ2-6, reads EAGVAQSPRYKIIEKRQSVAFWCNPISGHATLYWYQQILGQGPKLLIQFQNNGVVDDSQLPKDRFSAERLKGVDSTLKIQPAKLEDSAVYLCASLSQFRDGSFGANVLTFGAGSRLTVL.

The chain joins TRBV27 to TRBJ1-2; perhaps TRBD1 as D (5 bases). V dropped 5 bases and J dropped 2 bases, with 15 bases sitting between them. CDR3 length: 15 residues. Per the germline V gene, CDR1 is MNHEY and CDR2 is SMNVEV (reference sequence). This CDR3 is CASSPRAGLNYGYTF. The CDR3 DNA reads as TGTGCCAGCAGTCCGAGGGCGGGACTGAACTATGGCTACACCTTC.

The V call is TRBV18, the J call TRBJ2-1; maybe TRBD1 (6 bases). Trimming cost V 7 bases and J 0 bases, with 10 bases left between them. The germline gives CDR1 KGHSH, CDR2 LQKENI. The CDR3 consists of 14 residues. The CDR3 sequence is CASFGQSSYNEQFF. CDR3 DNA: TGTGCCAGCTTCGGACAGTCCTCCTACAATGAGCAGTTCTTC.

The chain recombines TRBV11-2 with TRBJ1-1, with TRBD1 matching 7 bases. Germline V gene data show CDR1 as SGHAT and CDR2 as FQNNGV. The CDR3 length is 13 residues. The V and J ends lost 3 bases and 4 bases, in that order; junction bases with no gene match: 2. CDR3 coding DNA: TGTGCCAGCAGCTTGACAGGGCCCACTGAAGCTTTCTTT. Protein sequence: CASSLTGPTEAFF.

The chain joins TRBV18 to TRBJ1-3; 8 bases match TRBD1. Germline V gene sequence: CDR1 KGHSH, CDR2 LQKENI. The CDR3 runs 17 residues. The V and J ends lost 2 bases and 0 bases, in that order; junction bases with no gene match: 6. CDR3 residues: CASSPGQGPYSGNTIYF. The CDR3 region has the DNA TGTGCCAGCTCACCAGGACAGGGTCCCTACTCTGGAAACACCATATATTTT. The entire variable domain, with the rest obtained from reference TRBV18 and TRBJ1-3, is as follows: NAGVMQNPRHLVRRRGQEARLRCSPMKGHSHVYWYRQLPEEGLKFMVYLQKENIIDESGMPKERFSAEFPKEGPSILRIQQVVRGDSAAYFCASSPGQGPYSGNTIYFGEGSWLTVV.

The table lists this clone with a count of one. This chain uses TRBV18 with TRBJ1-1; no definite D call. The V gene's germline CDR1 is KGHSH and CDR2 LQKENI. The CDR3 is 13 residues long. Trimming removed 0 bases from V and 5 bases from J, with 7 bases in between. CDR3 loop: CASSPPVGTEAFF. In DNA form, the CDR3 reads TGTGCCAGCTCACCACCGGTGGGGACTGAAGCTTTCTTT.